The 21 T cell receptor beta chains presented below share a single source sample, sequenced in a study of blood T cells in healthy people across ages. Through a sample-barcoded 5' primer and a J-beta primer mix, a second PCR was run for roughly 6 to 11 cycles. TCRdb ran MiXCR on the 5' RACE reads and lists one entry per CDR3 protein. The data contain about 690,000 distinct CDR3 sequences, around two fifths of them singletons. Sequencing was done on a sample of blood. The receptors were sampled from a man older than 75 in good health.

A remark on this clonotype: This may come from a read error, since a much larger clone is one base off. This chain joins TRBV5-1 and TRBJ2-3; no firm D call. The CDR3 sequence is 13 residues long. Germline lookup yields CDR1 SGHRS and CDR2 YFSETQ. CDR3 bases: TGCGCCAACAGCCCGGACGGAGATAATACGCAGTATTTT. Protein: CANSPDGDNTQYF.

In the case of this clonotype: This may be a read error, as it is one base from a much larger clone. The rearrangement uses TRBV29-1 and TRBJ1-6; D is undetermined. CDR3 length equals 13 residues. In germline, CDR1 is SQVTM, CDR2 ANQGSEA. CDR3 sequence reads: CSVEDGEASPPHF. The CDR3 DNA follows: TGCAGCGTTGAAGACGGAGAGGCTTCCCCCCCCCACTTT.

This clonotype was seen a handful of times. The chain has TRBV28 and TRBJ2-7; no definite D call. The V and J ends lost 3 bases and 4 bases respectively, with 10 bases between them. The CDR3 has 13 residues. Germline V gene lookup returns CDR1 MDHEN and CDR2 SYDVKM. This chain's CDR3 is CASSLSGLYEQYF. Written as DNA, the CDR3 is TGTGCCAGCAGTTTGTCCGGATTGTACGAGCAGTACTTC.

The chain recombines TRBV7-6 with TRBJ2-5, with D perhaps matching TRBD2 (5 bases). Germline V CDR1 and CDR2: SGHVS, FNYEAQ. V lost 5 bases to trimming and J lost 2 bases, with 18 bases between them. The CDR3 spans 16 residues. The CDR3 DNA is TGTGCCAGCAGCCCATCTAGCCCGGGCGGACAAGAGACCCAGTACTTC. The encoded protein is CASSPSSPGGQETQYF. Looking up the rest from reference TRBV7-6 and TRBJ2-5 gives the full variable domain: GAGVSQSPRYKVTKRGQDVALRCDPISGHVSLYWYRQALGQGPEFLTYFNYEAQQDKSGLPNDRFSAERPEGSISTLTIQRTEQRDSAMYRCASSPSSPGGQETQYFGPGTRLLVL.

The chain combines TRBV7-2 with TRBJ1-1, with D tentatively TRBD1 (5 bases). Deletions cut 7 bases from V and 1 base from J, with 13 bases between. This CDR3 comprises 14 residues. Per germline, CDR1 SGHTA and CDR2 FQGNSA. The CDR3 here is CASTRVGSNTEAFF. For the CDR3, the DNA is TGTGCCAGCACCAGGGTAGGCTCGAACACTGAAGCTTTCTTT. Filled out from reference TRBV7-2 and TRBJ1-1, the complete variable domain reads GAGVSQSPSNKVTEKGKDVELRCDPISGHTALYWYRQSLGQGLEFLIYFQGNSAPDKSGLPSDRFSAERTGGSVSTLTIQRTQQEDSAVYLCASTRVGSNTEAFFGQGTRLTVV.

This clonotype was seen a handful of times. CDR3 protein: CASSLRRQETQYF. The CDR3 region has the DNA TGTGCCAGCAGCTTGAGGCGGCAAGAGACCCAGTACTTC. This rearrangement joins TRBV5-4 to TRBJ2-5; unclear D gene. Germline CDR1 reads SGHNT; CDR2 reads YYREEE (reference sequence). V was trimmed by 1 base and J by 2 bases, leaving 6 bases between them. The CDR3 length is 13 residues.

V gene TRBV11-2 combines with J gene TRBJ1-4; D not certain. The CDR3 spans 13 residues. The germline CDR1 and CDR2 sequences are SGHAT and FQNNGV. V was clipped by 0 bases and J by 10 bases, with 9 bases between them. The CDR3 reads CASSLERAGKLFF. DNA of the CDR3: TGTGCCAGCAGCTTAGAAAGGGCGGGAAAACTGTTTTTT.

The rearrangement links TRBV24-1 to TRBJ2-1; D may be TRBD2 (5 bases). This CDR3 comprises 15 residues. The V end was cut by 4 bases, the J end by 6 bases, with 15 bases between. CDR1 and CDR2 from the germline V gene are KGHDR and SFDVKD. CDR3 region: CATSEFRAGGNEQFF. The DNA for the CDR3 is TGTGCCACCAGTGAGTTTAGGGCAGGAGGCAATGAGCAGTTCTTC.

This clonotype showed up just a few times. The V and J genes are TRBV7-9 and TRBJ2-5; 11 bases map to TRBD1. The junction had 3 bases not matched to a gene; V was cut back by 2 bases and J by 1 base. The CDR3 runs to 16 residues. Germline loops: CDR1 SEHNR, CDR2 FQNEAQ (reference sequence). CDR3 region: CASSLFGTGGQETQYF. The CDR3 DNA follows: TGTGCCAGCAGCTTATTTGGGACAGGGGGCCAAGAGACCCAGTACTTC. The variable domain in full, with the rest retrieved from reference TRBV7-9 and TRBJ2-5, is DTGVSQNPRHKITKRGQNVTFRCDPISEHNRLYWYRQTLGQGPEFLTYFQNEAQLEKSRLLSDRFSAERPKGSFSTLEIQRTEQGDSAMYLCASSLFGTGGQETQYFGPGTRLLVL.

This chain uses TRBV4-1 with TRBJ2-1; 9 bases match TRBD2. J gave up 5 bases and V 0 bases, and 8 bases lay outside the gene matches. The CDR3 contains 17 residues. Germline V lookup: CDR1 MGHRA, CDR2 YSYEKL. CDR3 nucleotides: TGCGCCAGCAGCCAAGAGGGCTCAATAGCGGGAGACAATGAGCAGTTCTTC. It yields the protein CASSQEGSIAGDNEQFF.

This clonotype occurred many times. This chain uses TRBV20-1 with TRBJ1-2; D perhaps matches TRBD1 (5 bases). CDR1 and CDR2 (germline): DFQATT, SNEGSKA (reference sequence). V was cut by 5 bases and J by 4 bases, with 17 bases left in between. CDR3 length equals 14 residues. The CDR3 region is CSASGTPSTYGYTF. The CDR3 bases are TGCAGTGCTTCCGGGACTCCCTCGACCTATGGCTACACCTTC.

The CDR3 reads CASSLADRANEKLFF. The CDR3 nucleotides read TGTGCCAGCAGTTTAGCGGACAGGGCCAACGAAAAACTGTTTTTT. V usage is TRBV12-3 or TRBV12-4 and J usage is TRBJ1-4, with 8 bases lining up with TRBD1. The CDR3 is 15 residues long. Trimming removed 0 bases from V and 8 bases from J; junction bases left unmatched: 5.

This clonotype has more than one count but fewer than ten. The chain has TRBV6-6 and TRBJ2-7; 7 bases are shared with TRBD1. Germline assignment: CDR1 MNHNY and CDR2 SVGAGI (reference sequence). CDR3 length equals 15 residues. The junction had 8 bases not matched to a gene; V was cut back by 2 bases and J by 4 bases. DNA of the CDR3: TGTGCCAGCAGTTACCCGGGACAGACGCCTTACGAGCAGTACTTC. Translated, it gives CASSYPGQTPYEQYF.

The V call is TRBV7-6, the J call TRBJ1-1; D unresolved. CDR3 length: 15 amino acids. The germline V gene encodes CDR1 SGHVS and CDR2 FNYEAQ. V was shortened by 0 bases and J by 1 base, with 9 bases between the two germline ends. CDR3 sequence reads: CASSLARPPNTEAFF. CDR3 coding DNA: TGTGCCAGCAGCTTAGCGCGGCCTCCGAACACTGAAGCTTTCTTT.

Many counts were recorded for this clonotype. The chain links TRBV7-9 to TRBJ2-3, with TRBD2 matching over 9 bases. CDR1 and CDR2 (germline): SEHNR, FQNEAQ (reference sequence). The V gene end was trimmed by 1 base and the J gene end by 7 bases; junction bases not matched to a gene: 6. The CDR3 sequence is 15 residues long. The CDR3 DNA reads TGTGCCAGCAGCTTAGTGCGGGGGGGCCCGAATACGCAGTATTTT. It translates to CASSLVRGGPNTQYF.

The V and J genes are TRBV5-1 and TRBJ2-5; no clear D. This CDR3 comprises 12 residues. Trimming took off 7 bases at V and 4 bases at J, with 11 bases between the two ends. In germline, CDR1 is SGHRS, CDR2 YFSETQ. The CDR3 here is CASGYAGETQYF. DNA of the CDR3: TGCGCCAGCGGCTATGCCGGAGAGACCCAGTACTTC.

This clonotype was picked up many times. V is TRBV7-9 and J is TRBJ1-1, with D unclear. Germline CDR1 and CDR2: SEHNR and FQNEAQ (reference sequence). The V end was cut by 6 bases, the J end by 2 bases, with 7 bases between. The CDR3 is 12 residues long. As DNA, the CDR3 is TGTGCCAGCAGGCGCAGAAACACTGAAGCTTTCTTT. It specifies CASRRRNTEAFF.

V and J are TRBV20-1 and TRBJ2-7; 9 positions match TRBD1. Germline CDR1 and CDR2: DFQATT and SNEGSKA (reference sequence). The CDR3 runs to 16 residues. V lost 5 bases and J lost 0; bases outside the gene matches: 11. CDR3 region: CSAATGGLQLSYEQYF. The CDR3 nucleotides read TGCAGTGCTGCTACAGGGGGCCTTCAACTCTCCTACGAGCAGTACTTC.

The chain couples TRBV5-5 to TRBJ2-1, with D perhaps matching TRBD1 or TRBD2 (5 bases each). The CDR3 sequence is 16 residues long. In germline, CDR1 is SGHKS, CDR2 YYEKEE (reference sequence). V was pared by 0 bases and J by 5 bases, with 15 bases between. The CDR3 DNA follows: TGTGCCAGCAGCTTGGCCTGGGGCCTGGGGGACAATGAGCAGTTCTTC. This sequence encodes CASSLAWGLGDNEQFF. Using reference TRBV5-5 and TRBJ2-1 for the parts outside the CDR3, the full variable domain is DAGVTQSPTHLIKTRGQQVTLRCSPISGHKSVSWYQQVLGQGPQFIFQYYEKEERGRGNFPDRFSARQFPNYSSELNVNALLLGDSALYLCASSLAWGLGDNEQFFGPGTRLTVL.

The chain employs TRBV20-1 and TRBJ2-1; D possibly corresponds to TRBD2 (6 bases). Trimming removed 5 bases from V and 8 bases from J, with 13 bases in between. Germline CDR1 and CDR2: DFQATT and SNEGSKA (reference sequence). The CDR3 extends over 12 amino acids. CDR3 sequence: CSASRRGDEQFF. In nucleotides, the CDR3 is TGCAGTGCTTCGAGACGCGGGGATGAGCAGTTCTTC.

This clonotype was counted only a few times. In DNA form, the CDR3 reads TGTGCCACCCGAGGAACAAACACTGAAGCTTTCTTT. Its translation is CATRGTNTEAFF. This chain joins TRBV24-1 and TRBJ1-1; D call uncertain. V was clipped by 9 bases and J by 2 bases, with 9 bases between them. CDR1 is KGHDR, CDR2 SFDVKD, per germline. This CDR3 comprises 12 residues.